The next 32 T cell receptor beta chains were all read from a single sample in a study of T cell clonality in common variable immunodeficiency. Produced via immunoSEQ multiplex PCR; TCRdb's table is partial and in-frame only. The sample is made up of roughly 57,000 clones, none counted only once. Sequenced: peripheral blood mononuclear cells. These receptors were taken from a person aged 18 to 75 in good health.

This clone was detected ten times or more. The read halts 3 residues ahead of the CDR3 end, with the missing end drawn from the germline J gene. Other DNA sequences in the sample encode the same CDR3. V is TRBV5-6 and J is TRBJ1-3; D gene uncertain. This CDR3 region has 15 residues. Germline CDR1 and CDR2: SGHDT and YYEEEE. Trimming pared 0 bases from V and 0 bases from J, leaving 7 bases between. The chain's CDR3 is CASSLGAVSGNTIYF. The part of the CDR3 DNA that was read is TGTGCCAGCAGCTTGGGGGCAGTCTCTGGAAACACC.

This clone was found a few times. Sequencing ends 3 residues short of the CDR3 end; the germline J gene provides the rest. The chain combines TRBV7-2 with TRBJ1-2; tentative D call: TRBD1 (5 bases). The CDR3 runs to 14 residues. Germline CDR1 is SGHTA and CDR2 is FQGNSA. The CDR3 region is CASSYRSSTDTYTF. The CDR3 DNA, read in part, is TGTGCCAGCAGCTACAGGTCGAGCACAGATACC. The entire variable domain, with the rest obtained from reference TRBV7-2 and TRBJ1-2, is as follows: GAGVSQSPSNKVTEKGKDVELRCDPISGHTALYWYRQSLGQGLEFLIYFQGNSAPDKSGLPSDRFSAERTGGSVSTLTIQRTQQEDSAVYLCASSYRSSTDTYTFGSGTRLTVV.

This clone has ten or more counts. The read ends 3 residues before the CDR3 terminus; that terminus is restored from the germline J gene. The chain employs TRBV2 and TRBJ1-1; D may be TRBD1 (6 bases). In germline, CDR1 is SNHLY, CDR2 FYNNEI. This CDR3 is built from 13 residues. Between the trimmed V and J ends, which lost 6 bases and 7 bases, there was a span of 15 bases. CDR3 region: CASSVSGDIEAFF. The CDR3 DNA, read in part, is TGTGCCAGCAGCGTGTCAGGGGACATTGAA.

Concerning this clone: The read stops 3 residues short of the end of the CDR3; the missing end is completed from the germline J gene. The chain joins TRBV6-2 or TRBV6-3 to TRBJ1-2; no clear D. Germline CDR1 is MNHEY and CDR2 is SVGEGT. This CDR3 contains 14 residues. Partial CDR3 DNA: TGTGCCAGCAGTTACCCCGACTTTCCCTACGAC. Its protein is CASSYPDFPYD. The full CDR3 protein reads CASSYPDFPYDYTF.

The DNA read from the CDR3 is TGTGCCAGCAGTGAAAGCGGGGCCCTCTCTACTTCACCG. This codes for CASSESGALSTSP. The full CDR3 sequence reads CASSESGALSTSPLFF. The chain has TRBV6-1 and TRBJ2-2, with TRBD2 matching over 7 bases. The read ends 3 residues before the CDR3 terminus; that terminus is restored from the germline J gene. CDR1 MNHNS and CDR2 SASEGT come from the germline V gene. The CDR3 has 16 amino acids.

This clone was picked up a small number of times. Coverage ceases 3 residues before the CDR3 finishes, and the germline J gene fills in the end. The rearrangement links TRBV7-9 to TRBJ2-4, with D possibly being TRBD2 (6 bases). CDR3 length: 15 residues. The V gene's germline CDR1 is SEHNR and CDR2 FQNEAQ (reference sequence). The CDR3 loop is CASSLGGNIRIGQYF. The CDR3 DNA, read in part, is TGTGCCAGCAGCTTGGGCGGGAATATAAGAATTGGT.

This clone turned up a few times. The sequenced fragment ends 3 residues before the CDR3 boundary, so the rest is inferred from the germline J gene. The genes are TRBV7-9 and TRBJ2-1; TRBD2 aligns across 9 bases. V gave up 10 bases and J gave up 4 bases; unmatched junction bases: 11. CDR3 length equals 15 residues. Germline assignment: CDR1 SEHNR and CDR2 FQNEAQ (reference sequence). CDR3: CATNRAGGHYNEQFF. CDR3 DNA (partial): TGTGCCACCAATAGAGCGGGAGGCCATTACAATGAG.

This clone was seen repeatedly, ten times or more. The CDR3 is cut off 3 residues early in the read; its end comes from the germline J gene. The same CDR3 also results from other DNA sequences found in this sample. The J gene is TRBJ1-3, the V gene TRBV7-8, with 10 bases that match TRBD1. Germline CDR1 SGHVS, CDR2 FQNEAQ. The V segment lost 1 base and the J segment 4 bases; nucleotides outside the gene matches: 4. The CDR3 sequence is 16 residues long. The sequenced CDR3 bases are TGTGCCAGCAGCTTAGGACAGGGGGCGAGGGGAAACACC. Amino acid sequence: CASSLGQGARGNT. The full CDR3 sequence reads CASSLGQGARGNTIYF.

Concerning this clone: The germline gene is not matched at one end of the junction; a read error may be the cause. The read ends 3 residues shy of where the CDR3 ends; the end is completed using the germline J gene. Other DNA sequences within the sample encode an identical CDR3. The V call is TRBV29-1, the J call TRBJ1-3; the match to TRBD1 covers 9 bases. The V gene's germline CDR1 is SQVTM and CDR2 ANQGSEA. CDR3 length: 14 amino acids. The part of the CDR3 DNA that was read is TGCAGCGTTCAGGACAGGGGAAAAGGAAACACA. Translation: CSVQDRGKGNT. The entire CDR3 protein is CSVQDRGKGNTIYF.

The sample holds many counts of this clone. The read is 3 residues too short to cover the CDR3 end, so that end is filled in from the germline J gene. The genes are TRBV5-4 and TRBJ2-1; 8 nucleotides line up with TRBD2. The CDR3 extends over 15 amino acids. Looked up from germline, CDR1 is SGHNT and CDR2 is YYREEE (reference sequence). With V trimmed by 0 bases and J by 7 bases, 6 bases remained unmatched. The CDR3 loop is CASSLEPAGVNEQFF. The sequenced part of the CDR3 DNA is TGTGCCAGCAGCTTGGAACCAGCGGGGGTGAATGAG.

As for this clone: The read gets to within 3 residues of the CDR3 end, and the germline J gene fills in the rest. This chain uses TRBV5-1 with TRBJ1-2, with unresolved D. The CDR3 extends over 13 amino acids. Germline CDR1 and CDR2: SGHRS and YFSETQ. The CDR3 bases that were read are TGCGCCAGCAGTCCTAGCGGGAGGTACGAC. Its protein is CASSPSGRYD. The full CDR3 is CASSPSGRYDYTF.

This clone appeared many times. The read halts 3 residues ahead of the CDR3 end, with the missing end drawn from the germline J gene. J is TRBJ1-2 and V is TRBV14; 7 nucleotides align to TRBD1. J lost 5 bases, V lost 2 bases, and 11 bases had no gene match. The CDR3 contains 16 residues. CDR1 and CDR2 from the germline V gene are SGHDN and FVKESK. The CDR3 is CASSQPEGQNLYGYTF. Partial CDR3 DNA: TGTGCCAGCAGCCAACCGGAGGGACAGAATTTGTATGGC. Filled out from reference TRBV14 and TRBJ1-2, the complete variable domain reads EAGVTQFPSHSVIEKGQTVTLRCDPISGHDNLYWYRRVMGKEIKFLLHFVKESKQDESGMPNNRFLAERTGGTYSTLKVQPAELEDSGVYFCASSQPEGQNLYGYTFGSGTRLTVV.

This clone was detected ten times or more. The read finishes 3 residues shy of the CDR3 end, and the germline J gene is used to complete it. The chain carries TRBV28 and TRBJ2-2; D ambiguous. This CDR3 region has 11 residues. Germline CDR1 and CDR2: MDHEN and SYDVKM. V lost 4 bases, J lost 7 bases, and 4 bases lay in between. The CDR3 loop is CASSYHGELFF. The part of the CDR3 DNA that was read is TGTGCCAGCAGTTATCACGGGGAG. Looking up the rest from reference TRBV28 and TRBJ2-2 gives the full variable domain: DVKVTQSSRYLVKRTGEKVFLECVQDMDHENMFWYRQDPGLGLRLIYFSYDVKMKEKGDIPEGYSVSREKKERFSLILESASTNQTSMYLCASSYHGELFFGEGSRLTVL.

This clone was observed many times. The read halts 3 residues ahead of the CDR3 end, with the missing end drawn from the germline J gene. The rearrangement joins TRBV5-1 to TRBJ1-2; no definite D call. CDR1 is SGHRS and CDR2 is YFSETQ in the germline V gene. The length of the CDR3 is 16 residues. Trimming removed 0 bases at V and 7 bases at J, with 19 bases between. The CDR3 is CASSLAYEGTSGGYTF. The part of the CDR3 DNA that was read is TGCGCCAGCAGCTTGGCCTATGAGGGTACCTCCGGTGGC.

This clone was counted at least ten times. The CDR3 extends 3 residues past the end of the read, so its final part is completed from the germline J gene. The chain joins TRBV7-2 to TRBJ2-1; 9 bases align to TRBD1. Germline V gene sequence: CDR1 SGHTA, CDR2 FQGNSA. Losses at the gene ends were 6 bases for V and 8 bases for J; bases not matched to a gene: 5. The CDR3 runs to 13 residues. CDR3 sequence reads: CASSIQGADEQFF. The CDR3 DNA, read in part, is TGTGCCAGCAGTATACAGGGGGCGGATGAG.

Only a few counts were recorded for this clone. The junction and the germline gene differ at one end; a read error may be behind it. The DNA ends 3 residues before the CDR3 does, and the rest of the CDR3 is filled in from the germline J gene. The rearrangement links TRBV18 to TRBJ1-2; 12 nucleotides match TRBD1. Germline V gene data show CDR1 as KGHSH and CDR2 as LQKENI. CDR3 length: 14 amino acids. CDR3 in amino acids: CASSGTGGIYGYTF. The sequenced part of the CDR3 DNA is TGTGCCAGCTCAGGGACAGGGGGCATCTATGGT.

This clone was counted many times. The read terminates 3 residues before the CDR3 end, so the remaining end is supplied by the germline J gene. The chain combines TRBV4-2 with TRBJ2-7, with a weak D call TRBD1 (7 bases). Per germline, CDR1 LGHNA and CDR2 YNFKEQ. There are 15 residues in the CDR3. V lost 0 bases and J 6 bases, leaving 15 bases between the germline ends. The CDR3 spells CASSQEEGSGGEQYF. CDR3 DNA (partial): TGTGCCAGCAGCCAAGAGGAGGGGTCAGGGGGCGAG.

This clone was counted a few times. The read is 3 residues too short to cover the CDR3 end, so that end is filled in from the germline J gene. The chain recombines TRBV20-1 with TRBJ1-2; TRBD1 is a possible D gene (6 bases). CDR1 is DFQATT, CDR2 SNEGSKA, per germline (reference sequence). The CDR3 length is 13 residues. CDR3 bases read: TGCAGTGCTCCTACAGGGTCCAATCAGCCC. Amino acids: CSAPTGSNQP. The complete CDR3 protein is CSAPTGSNQPYTF.

This clone came up many times. The sequenced fragment ends 3 residues before the CDR3 boundary, so the rest is inferred from the germline J gene. The gene calls are TRBV7-9 and TRBJ2-7, with 7 bases fitting TRBD1. With V trimmed by 1 base and J by 0 bases, 3 bases remained unmatched. The CDR3 runs to 15 residues. Germline V gene sequence: CDR1 SEHNR, CDR2 FQNEAQ (reference sequence). The CDR3 sequence is CASSLGSGGSYEQYF. The sequenced CDR3 bases are TGTGCCAGCAGCTTAGGGTCAGGGGGCTCCTACGAG.

This clone has a count of ten or more. The CDR3 goes on 3 residues after the read ends, and that part is filled in from the germline J gene. The V gene is TRBV7-3, the J gene TRBJ1-1; perhaps TRBD1 as D (5 bases). Trimming stripped 2 bases from V and 4 bases from J, with 8 bases between. This CDR3 comprises 13 residues. CDR1 is SGHTA, CDR2 FQGTGA, per germline. CDR3 sequence reads: CASSLGQGTEAFF. The covered CDR3 bases are TGTGCCAGCAGCTTAGGCCAGGGCACTGAA.

This clone was counted ten times or more. The CDR3 end lies 3 residues beyond the end of the read and is filled in from the germline J gene. This chain joins TRBV5-1 and TRBJ2-5; TRBD2 matches 8 bases. J gave up 3 bases and V 6 bases, and 10 bases lay outside the gene matches. CDR1 is SGHRS and CDR2 is YFSETQ in the germline V gene. The length of the CDR3 is 15 residues. The part of the CDR3 DNA that was read is TGCGCCAGCAACTACGGCGGGGGGATCAAAGAGACC. This sequence encodes CASNYGGGIKET. The entire CDR3 sequence reads CASNYGGGIKETQYF.

This clone was detected many times. At one end the junction does not follow the germline gene, possibly because of a read error. From the germline J gene comes the end of the CDR3, since the read stops 3 residues before it. The chain links TRBV4-2 to TRBJ2-2; D may be TRBD2 (5 bases). In germline, CDR1 is LGHNA, CDR2 YNFKEQ. CDR3 length: 14 residues. The sequenced CDR3 bases are TGCGCCAGCAGCCAAGACTATTACACCGGGGAG. Protein product: CASSQDYYTGE. The whole CDR3 region reads CASSQDYYTGELFF.

At least ten counts were recorded for this clone. The missing CDR3 end, 3 residues past where the read stops, is filled in from the germline J gene. The chain links TRBV7-2 to TRBJ2-2, with D hard to call. Trimming pared 0 bases from V and 5 bases from J, leaving 10 bases between. The CDR3 is made up of 15 amino acids. Germline values: CDR1 SGHTA, CDR2 FQGNSA. The sequenced CDR3 bases are TGTGCCAGCAGCTTAGCGTGGGCCGAAACCGGGGAG. Encoded protein: CASSLAWAETGE. The full-length CDR3 reads as CASSLAWAETGELFF.

At least ten counts were recorded for this clone. This CDR3 is CASSPQLSLSTDTQYF. CDR3 DNA (partial): TGTGCCAGCTCACCTCAACTAAGCCTTAGCACAGATACG. The chain links TRBV18 to TRBJ2-3; D gene unclear. The CDR3 goes on 3 residues after the read ends, and that part is filled in from the germline J gene. CDR1 KGHSH and CDR2 LQKENI come from the germline V gene. Trimming pared 3 bases from V and 0 bases from J, leaving 13 bases between. This CDR3 spans 16 amino acids.

Only a few counts were recorded for this clone. Sequencing ends 3 residues short of the CDR3 end; the germline J gene provides the rest. The chain is built from TRBV18 and TRBJ1-1; 8 bases are shared with TRBD1. The CDR3 totals 16 residues. V was clipped by 3 bases and J by 1 base; unmatched bases: 7. Germline V gene sequence: CDR1 KGHSH, CDR2 LQKENI. Incomplete CDR3 DNA: TGTGCCAGCTCACCCACCCTTGGACAGGGGAACACTGAA. It specifies CASSPTLGQGNTE. The full CDR3 protein is CASSPTLGQGNTEAFF.

To note about this clone: Read data end 3 residues before the CDR3 end; the end is taken from the germline J gene. The rearrangement uses TRBV11-3 and TRBJ2-2; TRBD1 aligns across 9 bases. CDR3 length: 14 amino acids. The germline V gene encodes CDR1 SGHNT and CDR2 YENEEA. CDR3 DNA (partial): TGTGCCAGCAGCTTGGACAGGGGACACGAAAAG. Protein sequence: CASSLDRGHEK. The entire CDR3 is CASSLDRGHEKLFF.

This clone has a handful of counts. The read ends 3 residues early relative to the CDR3; the germline J gene fills the gap. V and J are TRBV7-8 and TRBJ2-3; TRBD2 aligns across 7 bases. Germline V CDR1 and CDR2: SGHVS, FQNEAQ. The CDR3 length is 15 residues. The CDR3 loop is CASSLAGGSGETQYF. CDR3 bases read: TGTGCCAGCAGCTTAGCGGGGGGGTCGGGGGAGACG.

At least ten counts were recorded for this clone. The CDR3 end lies 3 residues beyond the end of the read and is filled in from the germline J gene. The chain uses TRBV5-1 and TRBJ1-1; perhaps TRBD1 as D (5 bases). There are 14 residues in the CDR3. Per the germline V gene, CDR1 is SGHRS and CDR2 is YFSETQ. Partial CDR3 DNA: TGCGCCAGCAGCCCCCTTTATGAGGGGATGGGA. It specifies CASSPLYEGMG. The full-length CDR3 reads as CASSPLYEGMGAFF.

There are many counts of this clone. Here the CDR3 reads CASSERGGAGGYTF. The CDR3 bases that were read are TGTGCCAGCAGCGAAAGGGGGGGAGCGGGTGGC. The V call is TRBV6-1, the J call TRBJ1-2; D perhaps matches TRBD1 (6 bases). The CDR3 end lies 3 residues beyond the end of the read and is filled in from the germline J gene. V was trimmed by 6 bases and J by 7 bases, leaving 18 bases between them. Germline CDR1 reads MNHNS; CDR2 reads SASEGT. The CDR3 has 14 amino acids.

This clone has at least ten counts. Sequencing ends 3 residues short of the CDR3 end; the germline J gene provides the rest. The chain couples TRBV10-1 to TRBJ2-5, with unresolved D. This CDR3 region has 13 residues. Between the trimmed V and J ends, which lost 5 bases and 1 base, there was a span of 8 bases. Germline CDR1 and CDR2: WNHNN and SYGVQD (reference sequence). This CDR3 is CASSPGIQETQYF. CDR3 DNA (partial): TGCGCCAGCAGTCCAGGAATCCAAGAGACC.

This clone was counted at least ten times. The CDR3 goes on 3 residues after the read ends, and that part is filled in from the germline J gene. The rearrangement uses TRBV19 and TRBJ1-5; 9 bases agree with TRBD1. Germline CDR1 reads LNHDA; CDR2 reads SQIVND (reference sequence). Trimming cost V 7 bases and J 1 base; bases outside gene matches: 11. The CDR3 covers 17 residues. The CDR3 sequence is CASMGDRDKGSNQPQHF. The DNA read from the CDR3 is TGTGCCAGTATGGGGGACAGGGACAAGGGGAGCAATCAGCCC.

Notes on this clone: Sequencing ends 3 residues short of the CDR3 end; the germline J gene provides the rest. The V gene is TRBV30, the J gene TRBJ1-2; 12 bases are shared with TRBD1. The CDR3 has 13 amino acids. Germline lookup yields CDR1 GTSNPN and CDR2 SVGIG (reference sequence). This CDR3 reads CAWNTGTGGDYTF. Partial CDR3 DNA: TGTGCCTGGAACACCGGGACAGGGGGCGAC.